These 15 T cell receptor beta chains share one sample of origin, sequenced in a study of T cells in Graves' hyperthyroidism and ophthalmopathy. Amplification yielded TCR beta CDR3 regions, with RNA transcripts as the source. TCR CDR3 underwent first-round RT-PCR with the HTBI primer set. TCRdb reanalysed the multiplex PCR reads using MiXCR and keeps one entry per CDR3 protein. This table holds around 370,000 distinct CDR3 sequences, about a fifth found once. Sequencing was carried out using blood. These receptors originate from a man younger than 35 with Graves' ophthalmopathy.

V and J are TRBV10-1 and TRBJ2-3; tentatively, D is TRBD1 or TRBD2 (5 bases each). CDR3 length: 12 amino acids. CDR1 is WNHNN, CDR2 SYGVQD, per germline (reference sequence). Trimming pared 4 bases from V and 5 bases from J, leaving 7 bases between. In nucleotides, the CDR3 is TGCGCCAGCAGTGGGGACGGAGATACGCAGTATTTT. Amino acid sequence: CASSGDGDTQYF.

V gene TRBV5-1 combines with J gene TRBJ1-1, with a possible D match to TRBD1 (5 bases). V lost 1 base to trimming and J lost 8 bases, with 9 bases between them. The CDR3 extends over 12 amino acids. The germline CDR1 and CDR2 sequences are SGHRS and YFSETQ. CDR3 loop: CASSLSGGEAFF. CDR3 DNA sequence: TGCGCCAGCAGCTTGAGTGGGGGGGAAGCTTTCTTT.

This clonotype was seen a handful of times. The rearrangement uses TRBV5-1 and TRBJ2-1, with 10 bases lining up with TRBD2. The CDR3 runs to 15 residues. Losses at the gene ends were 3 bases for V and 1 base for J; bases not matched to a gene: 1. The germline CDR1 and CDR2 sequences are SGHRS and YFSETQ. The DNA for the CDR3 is TGCGCCAGCAGCTCAGCGGGGGGGTCCTACAATGAGCAGTTCTTC. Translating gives CASSSAGGSYNEQFF. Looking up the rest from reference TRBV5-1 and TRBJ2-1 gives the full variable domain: KAGVTQTPRYLIKTRGQQVTLSCSPISGHRSVSWYQQTPGQGLQFLFEYFSETQRNKGNFPGRFSGRQFSNSRSEMNVSTLELGDSALYLCASSSAGGSYNEQFFGPGTRLTVL.

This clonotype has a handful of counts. CDR3 in DNA: TGTGCCATCAGTGTAGGGGGTGTTGGAGGCACAGATACGCAGTATTTT. This codes for CAISVGGVGGTDTQYF. This chain connects TRBV10-3 to TRBJ2-3, with D perhaps matching TRBD1 (6 bases). The germline V and J ends were trimmed by 4 bases and 1 base, with 15 bases remaining between them. This CDR3 has 16 amino acids. Germline V CDR1 and CDR2: ENHRY, SYGVKD.

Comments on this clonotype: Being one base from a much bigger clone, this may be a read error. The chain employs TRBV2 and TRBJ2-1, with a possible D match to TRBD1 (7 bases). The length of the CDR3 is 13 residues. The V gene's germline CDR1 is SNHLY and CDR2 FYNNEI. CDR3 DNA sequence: TGTGCCGGCAGTGCCCAGGGGGGCAATGAGCAGTTCTTC. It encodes CAGSAQGGNEQFF.

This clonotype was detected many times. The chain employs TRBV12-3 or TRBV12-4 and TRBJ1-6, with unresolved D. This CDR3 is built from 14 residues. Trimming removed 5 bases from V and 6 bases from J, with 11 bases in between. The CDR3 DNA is TGTGCCAGCAGTCCGGACGTTGGTAATTCACCCCTCCACTTT. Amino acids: CASSPDVGNSPLHF.

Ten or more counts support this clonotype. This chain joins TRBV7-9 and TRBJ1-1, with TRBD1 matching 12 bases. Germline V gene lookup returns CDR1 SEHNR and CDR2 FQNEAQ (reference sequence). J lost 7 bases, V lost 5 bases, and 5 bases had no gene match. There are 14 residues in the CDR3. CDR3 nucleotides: TGTGCCAGCAGCCCCCGGGACAGGGGGCTTGAAGCTTTCTTT. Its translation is CASSPRDRGLEAFF.

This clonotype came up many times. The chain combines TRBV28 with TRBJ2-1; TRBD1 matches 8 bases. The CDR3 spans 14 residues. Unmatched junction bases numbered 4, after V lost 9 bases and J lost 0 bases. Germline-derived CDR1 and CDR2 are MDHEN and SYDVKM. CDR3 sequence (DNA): TGTGCCAGTGAGACAGGGGACTCCTACAATGAGCAGTTCTTC. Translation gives CASETGDSYNEQFF.

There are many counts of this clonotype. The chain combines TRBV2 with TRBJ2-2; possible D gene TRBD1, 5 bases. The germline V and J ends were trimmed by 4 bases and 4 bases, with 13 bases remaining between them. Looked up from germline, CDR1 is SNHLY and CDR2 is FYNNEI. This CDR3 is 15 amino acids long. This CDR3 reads CASSVGRVGTGELFF. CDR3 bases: TGTGCCAGCAGTGTGGGCAGGGTCGGCACCGGGGAGCTGTTTTTT.

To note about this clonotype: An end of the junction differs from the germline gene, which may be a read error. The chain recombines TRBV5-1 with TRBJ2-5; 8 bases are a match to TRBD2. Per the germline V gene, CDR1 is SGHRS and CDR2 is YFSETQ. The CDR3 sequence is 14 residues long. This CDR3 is CASSLTGGPETQHF. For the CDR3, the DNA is TGCGCCAGCAGCTTGACGGGGGGGCCAGAGACCCAGCACTTC.

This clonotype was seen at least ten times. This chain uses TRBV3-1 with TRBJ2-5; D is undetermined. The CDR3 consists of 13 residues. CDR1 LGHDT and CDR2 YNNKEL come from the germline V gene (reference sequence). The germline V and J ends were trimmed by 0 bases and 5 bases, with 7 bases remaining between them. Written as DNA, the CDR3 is TGTGCCAGCAGCCAAGAAGGAAGGGAGACCCAGTACTTC. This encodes CASSQEGRETQYF.

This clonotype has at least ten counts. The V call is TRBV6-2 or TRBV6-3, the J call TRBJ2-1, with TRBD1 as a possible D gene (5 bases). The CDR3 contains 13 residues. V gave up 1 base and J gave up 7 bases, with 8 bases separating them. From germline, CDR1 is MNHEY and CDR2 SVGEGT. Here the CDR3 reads CASSYLGENEQFF. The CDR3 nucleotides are TGTGCCAGCAGTTACTTAGGGGAAAATGAGCAGTTCTTC.

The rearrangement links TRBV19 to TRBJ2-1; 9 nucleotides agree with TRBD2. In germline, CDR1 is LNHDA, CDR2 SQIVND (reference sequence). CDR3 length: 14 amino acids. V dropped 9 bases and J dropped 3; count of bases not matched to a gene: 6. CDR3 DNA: TGTGCCAGCCAGACTAGCGGCAGCTACAATGAGCAGTTCTTC. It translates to CASQTSGSYNEQFF. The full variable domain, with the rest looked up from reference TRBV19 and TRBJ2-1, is DGGITQSPKYLFRKEGQNVTLSCEQNLNHDAMYWYRQDPGQGLRLIYYSQIVNDFQKGDIAEGYSVSREKKESFPLTVTSAQKNPTAFYLCASQTSGSYNEQFFGPGTRLTVL.

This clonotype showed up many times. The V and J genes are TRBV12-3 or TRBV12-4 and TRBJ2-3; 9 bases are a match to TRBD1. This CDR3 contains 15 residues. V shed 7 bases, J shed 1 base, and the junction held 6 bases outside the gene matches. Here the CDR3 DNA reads TGTGCCAGCACCATTGGGGACAGGGGCACAGATACGCAGTATTTT. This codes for CASTIGDRGTDTQYF.

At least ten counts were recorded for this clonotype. The CDR3 spells CASSLARVQETQYF. The CDR3 bases are TGTGCCAGCAGCTTAGCACGAGTCCAAGAGACCCAGTACTTC. The J gene is TRBJ2-5, the V gene TRBV7-8; D gene ambiguous. The CDR3 extends over 14 amino acids. The germline V gene has CDR1 SGHVS and CDR2 FQNEAQ. Trimming removed 0 bases from V and 1 base from J, with 6 bases in between.